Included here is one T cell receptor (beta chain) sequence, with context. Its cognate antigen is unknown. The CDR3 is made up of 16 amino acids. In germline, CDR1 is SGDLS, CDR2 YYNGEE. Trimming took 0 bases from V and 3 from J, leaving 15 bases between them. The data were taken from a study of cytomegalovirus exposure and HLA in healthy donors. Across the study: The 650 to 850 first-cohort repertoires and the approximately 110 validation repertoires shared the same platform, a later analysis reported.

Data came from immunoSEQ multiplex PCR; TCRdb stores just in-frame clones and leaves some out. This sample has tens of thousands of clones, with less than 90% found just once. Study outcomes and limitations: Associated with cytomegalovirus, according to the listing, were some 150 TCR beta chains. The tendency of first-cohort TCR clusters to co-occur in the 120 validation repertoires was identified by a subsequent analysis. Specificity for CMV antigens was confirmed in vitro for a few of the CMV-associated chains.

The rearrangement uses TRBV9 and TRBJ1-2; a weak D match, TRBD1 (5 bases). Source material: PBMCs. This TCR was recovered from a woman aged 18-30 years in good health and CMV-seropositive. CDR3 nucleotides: TGTGCCAGCAGCGTAGCTATAAGGGGCGCGCACTATGGCTACACCTTC. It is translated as CASSVAIRGAHYGYTF. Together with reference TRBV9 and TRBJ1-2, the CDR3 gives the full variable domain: DSGVTQTPKHLITATGQRVTLRCSPRSGDLSVYWYQQSLDQGLQFLIQYYNGEERAKGNILERFSAQQFPDLHSELNLSSLELGDSALYFCASSVAIRGAHYGYTFGSGTRLTVV.